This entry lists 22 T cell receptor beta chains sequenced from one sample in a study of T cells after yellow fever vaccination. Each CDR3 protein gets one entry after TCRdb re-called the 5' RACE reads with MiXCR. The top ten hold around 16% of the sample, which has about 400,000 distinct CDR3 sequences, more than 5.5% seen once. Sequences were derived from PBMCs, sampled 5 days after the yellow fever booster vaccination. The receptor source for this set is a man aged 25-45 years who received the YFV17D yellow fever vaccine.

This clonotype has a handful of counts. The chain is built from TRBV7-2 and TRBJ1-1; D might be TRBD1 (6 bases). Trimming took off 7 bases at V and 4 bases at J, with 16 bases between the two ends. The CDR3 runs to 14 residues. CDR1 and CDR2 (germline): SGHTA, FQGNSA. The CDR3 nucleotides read TGTGCCAGCATCCAAGAAACAGGGCTCACTGAAGCTTTCTTT. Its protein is CASIQETGLTEAFF.

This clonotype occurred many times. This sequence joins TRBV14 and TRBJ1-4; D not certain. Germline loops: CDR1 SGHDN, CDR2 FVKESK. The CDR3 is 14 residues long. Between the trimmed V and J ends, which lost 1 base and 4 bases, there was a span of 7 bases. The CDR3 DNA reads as TGTGCCAGCAGCCAAGCCAGATTTAATGAAAAACTGTTTTTT. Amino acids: CASSQARFNEKLFF. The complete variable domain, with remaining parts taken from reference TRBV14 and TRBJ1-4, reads EAGVTQFPSHSVIEKGQTVTLRCDPISGHDNLYWYRRVMGKEIKFLLHFVKESKQDESGMPNNRFLAERTGGTYSTLKVQPAELEDSGVYFCASSQARFNEKLFFGSGTQLSVL.

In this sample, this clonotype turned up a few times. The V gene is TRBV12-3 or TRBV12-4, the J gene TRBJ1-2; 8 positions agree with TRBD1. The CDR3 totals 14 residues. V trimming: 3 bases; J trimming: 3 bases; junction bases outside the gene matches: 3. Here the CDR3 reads CASSLPGGDYGYTF. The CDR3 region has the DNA TGTGCCAGCAGTTTGCCAGGGGGCGACTATGGCTACACCTTC.

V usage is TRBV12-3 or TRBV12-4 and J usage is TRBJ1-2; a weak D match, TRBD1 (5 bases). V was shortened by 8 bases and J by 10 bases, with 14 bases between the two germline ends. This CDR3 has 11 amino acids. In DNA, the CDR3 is TGTGCCAGCGCAACCGGGACCCTCTACACCTTC. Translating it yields CASATGTLYTF.

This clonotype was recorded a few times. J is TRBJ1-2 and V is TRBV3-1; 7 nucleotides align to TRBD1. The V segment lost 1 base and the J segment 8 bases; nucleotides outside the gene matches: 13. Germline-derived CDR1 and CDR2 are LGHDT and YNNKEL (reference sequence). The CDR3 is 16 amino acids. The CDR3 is CASSQVLIKGAIGYTF. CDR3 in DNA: TGTGCCAGCAGCCAAGTCTTAATTAAGGGGGCGATCGGCTACACCTTC.

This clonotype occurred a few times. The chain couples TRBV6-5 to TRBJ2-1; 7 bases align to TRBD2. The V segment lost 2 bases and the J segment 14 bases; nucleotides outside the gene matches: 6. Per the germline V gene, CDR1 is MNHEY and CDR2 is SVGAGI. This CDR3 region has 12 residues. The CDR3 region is CASSYRGREEFF. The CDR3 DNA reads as TGTGCCAGCAGTTACCGAGGGAGGGAGGAGTTCTTC.

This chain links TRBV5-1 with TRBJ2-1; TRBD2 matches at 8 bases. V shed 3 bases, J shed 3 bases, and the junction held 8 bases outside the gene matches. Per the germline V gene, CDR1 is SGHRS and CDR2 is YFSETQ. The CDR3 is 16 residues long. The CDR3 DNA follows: TGCGCCAGCAGCTCGAGCGGGGGAGGAGGCTACAATGAGCAGTTCTTC. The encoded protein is CASSSSGGGGYNEQFF.

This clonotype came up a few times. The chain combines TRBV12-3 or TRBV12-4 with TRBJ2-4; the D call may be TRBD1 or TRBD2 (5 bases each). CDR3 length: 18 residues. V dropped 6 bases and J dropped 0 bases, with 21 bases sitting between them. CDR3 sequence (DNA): TGTGCCAGCAGCCTCAACAACGGGGACCACTTAGCCAAAAACATTCAGTACTTC. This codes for CASSLNNGDHLAKNIQYF.

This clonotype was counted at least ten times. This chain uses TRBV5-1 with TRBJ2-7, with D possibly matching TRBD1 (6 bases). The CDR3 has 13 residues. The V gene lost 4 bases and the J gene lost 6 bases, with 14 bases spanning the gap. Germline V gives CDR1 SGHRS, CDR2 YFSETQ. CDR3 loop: CASSIDQGPEQYF. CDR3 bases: TGCGCCAGCAGCATCGATCAGGGGCCCGAGCAGTACTTC.

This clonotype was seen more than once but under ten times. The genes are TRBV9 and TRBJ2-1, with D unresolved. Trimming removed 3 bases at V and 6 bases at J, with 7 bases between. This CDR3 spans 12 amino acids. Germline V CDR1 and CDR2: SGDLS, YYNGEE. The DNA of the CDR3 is TGTGCCAGCAGCGCTACTCCCAATGAGCAGTTCTTC. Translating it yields CASSATPNEQFF.

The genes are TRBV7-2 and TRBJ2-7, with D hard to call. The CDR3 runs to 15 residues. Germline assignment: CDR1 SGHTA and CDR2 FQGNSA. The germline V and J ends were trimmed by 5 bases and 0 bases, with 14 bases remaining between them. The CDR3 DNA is TGTGCCAGCAGCCCGGCCGGGCTTGGCTCCTACGAGCAGTACTTC. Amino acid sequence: CASSPAGLGSYEQYF.

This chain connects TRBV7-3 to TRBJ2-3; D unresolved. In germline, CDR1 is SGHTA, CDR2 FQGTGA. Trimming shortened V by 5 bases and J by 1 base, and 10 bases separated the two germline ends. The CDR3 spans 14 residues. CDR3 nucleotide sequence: TGTGCCAGCAGCGTCCGGGCGGGCACAGATACGCAGTATTTT. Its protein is CASSVRAGTDTQYF.

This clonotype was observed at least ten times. The CDR3 coding sequence is TGCAGTCCCGGGGCGGGGGGCACAGATACGCAGTATTTT. This encodes CSPGAGGTDTQYF. The chain carries TRBV20-1 and TRBJ2-3, with 7 nucleotides matching TRBD2. Germline V gene sequence: CDR1 DFQATT, CDR2 SNEGSKA (reference sequence). This CDR3 region has 13 residues. Losses at the gene ends were 8 bases for V and 1 base for J; bases not matched to a gene: 6.

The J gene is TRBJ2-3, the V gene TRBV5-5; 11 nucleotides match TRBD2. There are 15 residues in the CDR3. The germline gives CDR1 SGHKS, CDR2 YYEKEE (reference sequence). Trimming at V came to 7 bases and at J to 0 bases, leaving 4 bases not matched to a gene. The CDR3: CASQTSGASTDTQYF. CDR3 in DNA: TGTGCCAGCCAGACTAGCGGGGCGAGCACAGATACGCAGTATTTT.

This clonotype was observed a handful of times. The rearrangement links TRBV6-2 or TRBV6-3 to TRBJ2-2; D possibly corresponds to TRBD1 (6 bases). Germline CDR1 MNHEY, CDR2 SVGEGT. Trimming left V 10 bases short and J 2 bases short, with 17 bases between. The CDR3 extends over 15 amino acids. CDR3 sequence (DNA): TGTGCCACCCACCCGGGACAACTCAACACCGGGGAGCTGTTTTTT. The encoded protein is CATHPGQLNTGELFF.

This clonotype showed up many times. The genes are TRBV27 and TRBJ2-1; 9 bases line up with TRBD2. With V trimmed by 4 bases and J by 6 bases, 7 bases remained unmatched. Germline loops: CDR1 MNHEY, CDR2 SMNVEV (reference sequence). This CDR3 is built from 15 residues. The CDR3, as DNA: TGTGCCAGCAGTTCACAGGCGGGAGGGTTCAATGAGCAGTTCTTC. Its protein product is CASSSQAGGFNEQFF.

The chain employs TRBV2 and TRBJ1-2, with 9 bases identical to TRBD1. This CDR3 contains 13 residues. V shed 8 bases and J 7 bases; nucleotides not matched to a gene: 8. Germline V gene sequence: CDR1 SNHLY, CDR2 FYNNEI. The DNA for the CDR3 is TGTGCCAGCGACGGACAGGGGCTCGGTGGCTACACCTTC. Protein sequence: CASDGQGLGGYTF.

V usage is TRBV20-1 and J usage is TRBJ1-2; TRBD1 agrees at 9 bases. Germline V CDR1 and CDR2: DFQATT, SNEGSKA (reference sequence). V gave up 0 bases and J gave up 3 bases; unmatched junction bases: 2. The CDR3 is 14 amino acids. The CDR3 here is CSAREQGADYGYTF. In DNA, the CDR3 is TGCAGTGCTAGAGAACAGGGGGCAGACTATGGCTACACCTTC.

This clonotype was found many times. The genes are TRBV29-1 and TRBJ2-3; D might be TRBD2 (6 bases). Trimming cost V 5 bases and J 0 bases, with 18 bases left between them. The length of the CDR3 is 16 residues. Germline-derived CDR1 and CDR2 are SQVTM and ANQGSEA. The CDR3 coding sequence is TGCAGCGTTCGGGGGTTGGCGGGCGCTAGCACAGATACGCAGTATTTT. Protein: CSVRGLAGASTDTQYF.

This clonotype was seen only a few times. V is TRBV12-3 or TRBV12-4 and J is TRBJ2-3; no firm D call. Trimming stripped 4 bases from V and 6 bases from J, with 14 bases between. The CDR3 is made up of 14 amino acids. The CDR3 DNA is TGTGCCAGCAGTTCAAGAGCGCCCGAGGATACGCAGTATTTT. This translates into CASSSRAPEDTQYF.

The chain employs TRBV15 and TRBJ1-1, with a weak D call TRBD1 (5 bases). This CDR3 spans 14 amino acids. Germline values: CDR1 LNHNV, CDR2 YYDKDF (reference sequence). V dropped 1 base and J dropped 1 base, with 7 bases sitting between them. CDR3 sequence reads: CATSRARANTEAFF. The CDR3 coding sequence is TGTGCCACCAGCAGAGCCAGGGCGAACACTGAAGCTTTCTTT.

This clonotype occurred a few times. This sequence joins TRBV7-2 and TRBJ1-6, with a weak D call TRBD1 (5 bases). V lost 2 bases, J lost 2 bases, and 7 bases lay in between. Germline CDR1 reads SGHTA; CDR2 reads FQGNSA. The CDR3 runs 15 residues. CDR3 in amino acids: CASSLRQPYNSPLHF. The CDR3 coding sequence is TGTGCCAGCAGCTTACGACAGCCCTATAATTCACCCCTCCACTTT.